This TCR beta chain was observed in a study of spatial heterogeneity in lung cancer. This clonotype was detected a few times. TCRdb analysed the 5' RACE reads with MiXCR anew, one entry per CDR3 protein. In the table there are some 87,000 distinct CDR3 sequences, under 9% of which are singletons. Time point meaning: sample taken at primary tumor resection. Whole RNA obtained from tumor, nontumor lung or frozen PBMC underwent sequencing without sorting. This CDR3 is 14 amino acids long. Germline CDR1 and CDR2: MNHNS and SASEGT. Losses at the gene ends were 8 bases for V and 6 bases for J; bases not matched to a gene: 5.

The sequenced sample was PBMCs, obtained at surgery. The chain combines TRBV6-1 with TRBJ2-2; 11 nucleotides agree with TRBD1. The source is a male donor with early-stage non-small cell lung cancer. CDR3 loop: CASVGQGASGELFF. CDR3 bases: TGTGCCAGCGTCGGACAGGGGGCGTCCGGGGAGCTGTTTTTT.